This note documents a single TCR beta chain sequence. This sample is drawn from a study of long-term antiretroviral therapy in people with HIV. The libraries were made with immunoSEQ v3.0 at survey level. The data were produced by immunoSEQ multiplex PCR, yet TCRdb's version contains in-frame clones alone and is incomplete. The sample yields 25,000 to 30,000 clones, roughly 80% seen once. The CDR3 extends over 13 amino acids. V was pared by 3 bases and J by 0 bases, with 3 bases between. Germline-derived CDR1 and CDR2 are MRHNA and SNTAGT. The V and J genes are TRBV6-4 and TRBJ1-5; D is uncertain. The clonotype was recovered from a man aged 18 to 30 with HIV. The input for sequencing was unsorted PBMCs, taken 0.8 years before starting antiretroviral therapy. CDR3: CASSEGSNQPQHF. The CDR3 region has the DNA TGTGCCAGCAGTGAGGGTAGCAATCAGCCCCAGCATTTT.